The 5 T cell receptor beta chains in this list originate from one sample, sequenced in a study of blood T cell repertoires in COVID-19. Sequenced by immunoSEQ multiplex PCR; TCRdb stores in-frame clones only, minus some. The table lists around 270,000 clones, less than 90% of them singletons. The sample taken for sequencing was peripheral blood. The receptors were sampled from a man in his 60s who had recovered from COVID-19.

V gene TRBV2 combines with J gene TRBJ2-3, with D possibly being TRBD2 (5 bases). Looked up from germline, CDR1 is SNHLY and CDR2 is FYNNEI. The CDR3 runs to 15 residues. Trimming took off 3 bases at V and 0 bases at J, with 10 bases between the two ends. The CDR3 loop reads CASSEIGLSTDTQYF. The CDR3 DNA reads TGTGCCAGCAGTGAGATAGGACTCAGCACAGATACGCAGTATTTT.

V gene TRBV2 combines with J gene TRBJ2-2; tentative D call: TRBD2 (7 bases). Germline CDR1 is SNHLY and CDR2 is FYNNEI. Between the trimmed V and J ends, which lost 3 bases and 1 base, there was a span of 15 bases. The CDR3 contains 17 residues. The DNA for the CDR3 is TGTGCCAGCAGTGAGGCGGCGGGGGCCAGGAACACCGGGGAGCTGTTTTTT. Its translation is CASSEAAGARNTGELFF.

The chain is built from TRBV9 and TRBJ2-5, with 7 bases aligning to TRBD2. V lost 0 bases and J lost 2; bases outside the gene matches: 1. This CDR3 contains 14 residues. CDR1 and CDR2 (germline): SGDLS, YYNGEE. DNA for the CDR3: TGTGCCAGCAGCGTAGGACTAGCACAAGAGACCCAGTACTTC. It yields the protein CASSVGLAQETQYF.

The chain combines TRBV4-1 with TRBJ1-4; no firm D call. V was clipped by 1 base and J by 0 bases, with 6 bases between them. Germline-derived CDR1 and CDR2 are MGHRA and YSYEKL. This CDR3 region has 15 residues. The CDR3 loop reads CASSQGQTTNEKLFF. The CDR3 DNA sequence: TGCGCCAGCAGCCAAGGGCAAACAACTAATGAAAAACTGTTTTTT.

The rearrangement joins TRBV7-9 to TRBJ1-2; D remains ambiguous. The CDR3 loop spans 14 amino acids. V was pared by 6 bases and J by 3 bases, with 14 bases between. Germline V CDR1 and CDR2: SEHNR, FQNEAQ (reference sequence). In DNA, the CDR3 is TGTGCCAGCAGGCCCGAGGGAGAGCACTATGGCTACACCTTC. This translates into CASRPEGEHYGYTF.